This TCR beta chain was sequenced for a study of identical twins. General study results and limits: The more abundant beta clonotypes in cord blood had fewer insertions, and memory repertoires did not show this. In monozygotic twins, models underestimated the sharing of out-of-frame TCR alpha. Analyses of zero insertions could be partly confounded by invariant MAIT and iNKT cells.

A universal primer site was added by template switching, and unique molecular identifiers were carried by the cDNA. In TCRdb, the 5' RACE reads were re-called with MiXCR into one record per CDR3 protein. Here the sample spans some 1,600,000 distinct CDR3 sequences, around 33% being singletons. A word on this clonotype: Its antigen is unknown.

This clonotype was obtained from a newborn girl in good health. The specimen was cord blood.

DNA of the CDR3: TGTGCCAGGAGCCGGGACAGGGCCTACAATGAGCAGTACTTC. Protein: CARSRDRAYNEQYF. This sequence joins TRBV21-1 and TRBJ2-7; the D segment call TRBD1 is taken from the table without a DNA check. TRBV21-1 is described as a pseudogene. The CDR3 extends over 14 amino acids.